A single sample is the source of the 25 T cell receptor beta chains below, sequenced in a study of blood T cell repertoires in COVID-19. Sequenced by immunoSEQ multiplex PCR; TCRdb stores in-frame clones only, minus some. The data contain 60,000 to 75,000 clones, 88% of them singletons. The sample consisted of peripheral blood. These receptor sequences come from a human donor in a cohort sampled during active COVID-19.

The chain uses TRBV5-1 and TRBJ2-3; the match to TRBD1 covers 10 bases. CDR1 and CDR2 (germline): SGHRS, YFSETQ. The CDR3 covers 16 residues. Unmatched junction bases numbered 10, after V lost 8 bases and J lost 1 base. CDR3 DNA sequence: TGCGCCAGTAGTTTTTCCGGGACAGGGGGCACAGATACGCAGTATTTT. As protein: CASSFSGTGGTDTQYF.

The CDR3 spells CASSSKDPGYEQYF. CDR3 bases: TGTGCCAGCAGCTCGAAGGATCCAGGCTACGAGCAGTACTTC. The chain employs TRBV5-4 and TRBJ2-7; D ambiguous. This CDR3 region has 14 residues. Trimming took off 3 bases at V and 3 bases at J, with 13 bases between the two ends. Germline V lookup: CDR1 SGHNT, CDR2 YYREEE (reference sequence).

This clone was recorded only once. V is TRBV7-8 and J is TRBJ2-5, with 9 bases fitting TRBD1. There are 17 residues in the CDR3. The junction had 12 bases not matched to a gene; V was cut back by 5 bases and J by 2 bases. Germline CDR1 reads SGHVS; CDR2 reads FQNEAQ. In DNA, the CDR3 is TGTGCCAGCAGCGCTAGACCGGGACAGGGTGGTCAAGAGACCCAGTACTTC. Protein product: CASSARPGQGGQETQYF.

The chain employs TRBV7-9 and TRBJ2-5; D is possibly TRBD2 (6 bases). The CDR3 has 13 residues. Germline assignment: CDR1 SEHNR and CDR2 FQNEAQ (reference sequence). The V end lost 5 bases, the J end lost 4 bases, and 11 bases lay between the germline ends. The CDR3 nucleotides read TGTGCCAGCAGCGGAGGGGTGCGAGAGACCCAGTACTTC. It codes for CASSGGVRETQYF.

The CDR3 loop reads CASRHRDTGELFF. The CDR3 DNA reads as TGTGCCAGCAGACACAGGGACACCGGGGAGCTGTTTTTT. The chain recombines TRBV27 with TRBJ2-2; perhaps TRBD1 as D (6 bases). Per germline, CDR1 MNHEY and CDR2 SMNVEV (reference sequence). This CDR3 has 13 amino acids. Deletions cut 6 bases from V and 3 bases from J, with 8 bases between.

This chain uses TRBV7-2 with TRBJ2-7, with D maybe TRBD2 (6 bases). The length of the CDR3 is 13 residues. V shed 7 bases and J shed 0 bases, with 10 bases lying between them. The V gene's germline CDR1 is SGHTA and CDR2 FQGNSA. The CDR3 coding sequence is TGTGCCAGCACCTTGACTAGCTCCTACGAGCAGTACTTC. It translates to CASTLTSSYEQYF. The whole variable domain, filled in from reference TRBV7-2 and TRBJ2-7, reads GAGVSQSPSNKVTEKGKDVELRCDPISGHTALYWYRQSLGQGLEFLIYFQGNSAPDKSGLPSDRFSAERTGGSVSTLTIQRTQQEDSAVYLCASTLTSSYEQYFGPGTRLTVT.

This sequence joins TRBV7-2 and TRBJ2-3; D unclear. The V gene's germline CDR1 is SGHTA and CDR2 FQGNSA. The CDR3 extends over 12 amino acids. Trimming pared 5 bases from V and 0 bases from J, leaving 3 bases between. The CDR3 loop is CASSTSTDTQYF. The CDR3 DNA reads TGTGCCAGCAGCACTAGCACAGATACGCAGTATTTT.

V gene TRBV5-1 combines with J gene TRBJ2-5, with a tentative D call TRBD1 (5 bases). The CDR3 is 15 residues long. Germline loops: CDR1 SGHRS, CDR2 YFSETQ. V was pared by 1 base and J by 1 base, with 11 bases between. CDR3 DNA sequence: TGCGCCAGCAGCTTGATAATTGACAGCCAAGAGACCCAGTACTTC. It yields the protein CASSLIIDSQETQYF.

The CDR3 reads CASSRIAGYEQYF. CDR3 sequence (DNA): TGTGCCAGCAGCCGCATCGCAGGCTACGAGCAGTACTTC. The chain is built from TRBV12-3 or TRBV12-4 and TRBJ2-7; no firm D call. Trimming took 6 bases from V and 3 from J, leaving 12 bases between them. The CDR3 runs 13 residues.

This clone was seen once. The chain is built from TRBV29-1 and TRBJ1-5; a weak D match, TRBD1 (6 bases). The CDR3 runs 14 residues. The V and J ends lost 2 bases and 5 bases respectively, with 13 bases between them. Germline V gives CDR1 SQVTM, CDR2 ANQGSEA. CDR3 region: CSVESGGPDQPQHF. CDR3 sequence (DNA): TGCAGCGTTGAATCGGGGGGGCCGGATCAGCCCCAGCATTTT.

The chain uses TRBV6-5 and TRBJ1-1; D is ambiguous. The CDR3 contains 11 residues. CDR1 is MNHEY, CDR2 SVGAGI, per germline. V lost 8 bases and J lost 2, with 6 bases in between. The CDR3 DNA sequence: TGTGCCAGCGAGCTAAACACTGAAGCTTTCTTT. Translating it yields CASELNTEAFF.

The CDR3 DNA is TGTGCCAGCAGTTTACGTGTCTCTCGGGGCAATCAGCCCCAGCATTTT. The encoded protein is CASSLRVSRGNQPQHF. The rearrangement links TRBV28 to TRBJ1-5; the D is unclear. Germline CDR1 MDHEN, CDR2 SYDVKM. V gave up 2 bases and J gave up 2 bases, with 13 bases separating them. The CDR3 runs 16 residues.

This chain connects TRBV5-3 to TRBJ2-3; 10 positions agree with TRBD2. TRBV5-3 is treated as an ORF (open reading frame) with a function not yet certain. The CDR3 has 16 residues. V lost 0 bases to trimming and J lost 6 bases; unmatched junction nucleotides: 7. The CDR3 coding sequence is TGTGCCAGAAGCTTGGCGCTAGCGGGAGTTGGTGATACGCAGTATTTT. Protein product: CARSLALAGVGDTQYF.

This clone was seen a handful of times. The CDR3 loop is CASNVGGIETQYF. CDR3 coding DNA: TGTGCCAGCAATGTGGGGGGTATCGAGACCCAGTACTTC. The chain combines TRBV2 with TRBJ2-5; TRBD2 is a possible D gene (6 bases). Germline V gives CDR1 SNHLY, CDR2 FYNNEI. The CDR3 loop spans 13 amino acids. V was trimmed by 7 bases and J by 5 bases, leaving 14 bases between them. The full variable domain, with the rest looked up from reference TRBV2 and TRBJ2-5, is EPEVTQTPSHQVTQMGQEVILRCVPISNHLYFYWYRQILGQKVEFLVSFYNNEISEKSEIFDDQFSVERPDGSNFTLKIRSTKLEDSAMYFCASNVGGIETQYFGPGTRLLVL.

The gene calls are TRBV7-9 and TRBJ2-7; 7 positions match TRBD1. After removal of 6 bases from V and 2 bases from J, the junction contained 7 bases not matched to a gene. CDR3 length: 14 amino acids. The V gene's germline CDR1 is SEHNR and CDR2 FQNEAQ (reference sequence). The CDR3 reads CASSRQGVTYEQYF. CDR3 DNA sequence: TGTGCCAGCAGTCGACAGGGCGTCACCTACGAGCAGTACTTC.

J is TRBJ1-5 and V is TRBV12-3 or TRBV12-4, with D unresolved. V was trimmed by 6 bases and J by 9 bases, leaving 12 bases between them. The CDR3 has 12 residues. The CDR3 is CASSSLGRPQHF. The DNA of the CDR3 is TGTGCCAGCAGCTCCCTAGGAAGGCCCCAGCATTTT.

This clone has only a few counts. This chain uses TRBV6-2 or TRBV6-3 with TRBJ1-6, with 7 bases lining up with TRBD1. Germline V gives CDR1 MNHEY, CDR2 SVGEGT. The trim removed 6 bases at V and 0 bases at J, leaving 11 bases unmatched. There are 18 residues in the CDR3. As DNA, the CDR3 is TGTGCCAGCAGCTCCGGGACAGAATTTAGCTCCTATAATTCACCCCTCCACTTT. Translation gives CASSSGTEFSSYNSPLHF.

The rearrangement joins TRBV27 to TRBJ2-2, with 10 bases lining up with TRBD2. In germline, CDR1 is MNHEY, CDR2 SMNVEV (reference sequence). J was trimmed by 6 bases and V by 4 bases; bases with no gene match: 11. The CDR3 is made up of 17 amino acids. This chain's CDR3 is CASSSTRAGGRAGELFF. The CDR3 DNA is TGTGCCAGCAGTTCCACTCGAGCGGGAGGGCGCGCCGGGGAGCTGTTTTTT.

The rearrangement uses TRBV5-1 and TRBJ2-3; the match to TRBD1 covers 7 bases. V lost 4 bases and J lost 2; bases outside the gene matches: 7. There are 15 residues in the CDR3. Germline V lookup: CDR1 SGHRS, CDR2 YFSETQ. CDR3 DNA: TGCGCCAGCAGCACCCAGACAGGGAACACAGATACGCAGTATTTT. Its translation: CASSTQTGNTDTQYF.

The chain is built from TRBV28 and TRBJ2-4; TRBD1 matches 9 bases. The germline CDR1 and CDR2 sequences are MDHEN and SYDVKM. This CDR3 is built from 15 residues. After removal of 10 bases from V and 2 bases from J, the junction contained 9 bases not matched to a gene. The CDR3 bases are TGTGCCACTCATACAGGGGGCTTAACCAAAAACATTCAGTACTTC. It encodes CATHTGGLTKNIQYF.

The chain employs TRBV7-2 and TRBJ2-7; 9 nucleotides match TRBD2. Germline CDR1 reads SGHTA; CDR2 reads FQGNSA. The CDR3 is 16 amino acids. J was trimmed by 5 bases and V by 0 bases; bases with no gene match: 8. This CDR3 is CASSLAVGRGGHEQYF. DNA of the CDR3: TGTGCCAGCAGCTTAGCGGTCGGGCGGGGGGGCCACGAGCAGTACTTC.

The rearrangement joins TRBV27 to TRBJ2-2; perhaps TRBD2 as D (5 bases). Trimming removed 3 bases at V and 3 bases at J, with 11 bases between. Germline CDR1 MNHEY, CDR2 SMNVEV (reference sequence). The CDR3 extends over 15 amino acids. The CDR3 spells CASSFLALDTGELFF. In nucleotides, the CDR3 is TGTGCCAGCAGTTTTCTAGCTTTAGACACCGGGGAGCTGTTTTTT.

The V and J genes are TRBV9 and TRBJ1-1; a possible D gene is TRBD1 (5 bases). The CDR3 covers 15 residues. V was trimmed by 3 bases and J by 6 bases, leaving 18 bases between them. Germline V gene data show CDR1 as SGDLS and CDR2 as YYNGEE. The CDR3 sequence: CASSAGEREGAEAFF. In DNA form, the CDR3 reads TGTGCCAGCAGCGCGGGGGAGAGGGAAGGCGCTGAAGCTTTCTTT.

The chain employs TRBV29-1 and TRBJ2-5, with 10 bases fitting TRBD1. The CDR3 totals 14 residues. V shed 6 bases and J 2 bases; nucleotides not matched to a gene: 6. CDR1 is SQVTM, CDR2 ANQGSEA, per germline. The CDR3 DNA sequence: TGCAGCGTAGACAGGGGGCTCGATCAAGAGACCCAGTACTTC. This codes for CSVDRGLDQETQYF.

The CDR3 bases are TGCGCCAGCAGCCCTACAGGGGGCGCCGGTTCCGGGGAGCTGTTTTTT. Protein: CASSPTGGAGSGELFF. The chain is built from TRBV4-3 and TRBJ2-2; 9 positions agree with TRBD1. Germline lookup yields CDR1 LGHNA and CDR2 YSLEER. The ends lost 4 bases at V and 6 bases at J; junction bases unmatched: 9. The CDR3 spans 16 residues.